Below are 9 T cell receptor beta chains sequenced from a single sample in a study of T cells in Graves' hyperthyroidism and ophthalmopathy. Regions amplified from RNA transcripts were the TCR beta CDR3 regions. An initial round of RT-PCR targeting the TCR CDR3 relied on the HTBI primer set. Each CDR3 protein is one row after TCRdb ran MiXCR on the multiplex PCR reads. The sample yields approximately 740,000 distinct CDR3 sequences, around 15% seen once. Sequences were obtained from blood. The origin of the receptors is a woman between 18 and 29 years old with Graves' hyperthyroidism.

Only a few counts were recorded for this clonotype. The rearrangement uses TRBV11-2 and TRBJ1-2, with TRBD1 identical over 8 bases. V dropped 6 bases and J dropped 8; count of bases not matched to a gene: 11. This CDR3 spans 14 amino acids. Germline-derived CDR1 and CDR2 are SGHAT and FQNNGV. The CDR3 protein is CASRIDRGGEGYTF. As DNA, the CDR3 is TGTGCCAGCAGAATCGACAGGGGAGGAGAGGGCTACACCTTC.

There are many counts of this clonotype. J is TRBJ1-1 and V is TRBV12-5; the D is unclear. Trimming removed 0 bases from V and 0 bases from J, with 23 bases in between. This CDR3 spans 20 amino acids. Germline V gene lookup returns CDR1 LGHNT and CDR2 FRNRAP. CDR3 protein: CASGLVIGYGEKTMNTEAFF. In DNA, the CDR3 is TGTGCTAGTGGTTTGGTAATTGGTTATGGAGAGAAAACCATGAACACTGAAGCTTTCTTT.

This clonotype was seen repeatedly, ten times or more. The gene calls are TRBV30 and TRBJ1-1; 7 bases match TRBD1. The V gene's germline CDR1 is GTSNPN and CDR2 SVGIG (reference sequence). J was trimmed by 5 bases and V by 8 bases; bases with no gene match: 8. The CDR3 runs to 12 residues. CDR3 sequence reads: CARQGRLTEAFF. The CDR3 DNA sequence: TGTGCCCGACAGGGAAGGTTGACTGAAGCTTTCTTT. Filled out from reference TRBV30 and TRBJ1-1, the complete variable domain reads SQTIHQWPATLVQPVGSPLSLECTVEGTSNPNLYWYRQAAGRGLQLLFYSVGIGQISSEVPQNLSASRPQDRQFILSSKKLLLSDSGFYLCARQGRLTEAFFGQGTRLTVV.

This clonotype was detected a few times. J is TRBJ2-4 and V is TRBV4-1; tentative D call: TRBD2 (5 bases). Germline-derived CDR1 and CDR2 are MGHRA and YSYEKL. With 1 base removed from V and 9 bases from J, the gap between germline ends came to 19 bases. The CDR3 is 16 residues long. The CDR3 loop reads CASSQGVNGLQPIQYF. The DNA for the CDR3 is TGCGCCAGCAGCCAAGGGGTGAACGGACTGCAACCCATTCAGTACTTC.

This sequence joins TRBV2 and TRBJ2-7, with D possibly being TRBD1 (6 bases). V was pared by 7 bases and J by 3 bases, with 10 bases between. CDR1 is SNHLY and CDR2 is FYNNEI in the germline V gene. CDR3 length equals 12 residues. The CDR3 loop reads CASMGDNYEQYF. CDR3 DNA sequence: TGTGCCAGCATGGGGGACAACTACGAGCAGTACTTC.

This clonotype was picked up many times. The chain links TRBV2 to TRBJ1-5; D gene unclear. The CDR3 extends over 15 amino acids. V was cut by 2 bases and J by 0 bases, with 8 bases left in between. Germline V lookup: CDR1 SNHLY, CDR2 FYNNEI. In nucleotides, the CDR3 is TGTGCCAGCAGTGAATCAGGTTATAGCAATCAGCCCCAGCATTTT. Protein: CASSESGYSNQPQHF.

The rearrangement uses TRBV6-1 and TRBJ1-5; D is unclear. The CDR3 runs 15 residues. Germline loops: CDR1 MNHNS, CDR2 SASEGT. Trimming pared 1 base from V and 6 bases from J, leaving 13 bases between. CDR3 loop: CASSEVRYRVQPQHF. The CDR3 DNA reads TGTGCCAGCAGTGAAGTGCGGTATAGGGTTCAGCCCCAGCATTTT.

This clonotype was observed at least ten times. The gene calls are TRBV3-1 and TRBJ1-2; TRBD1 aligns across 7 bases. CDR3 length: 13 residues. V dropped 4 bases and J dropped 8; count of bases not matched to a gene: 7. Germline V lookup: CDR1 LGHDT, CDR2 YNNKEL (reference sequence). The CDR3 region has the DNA TGTGCCAGCAGCCCTCGACAGGGAGGAGGCTACACCTTC. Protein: CASSPRQGGGYTF.

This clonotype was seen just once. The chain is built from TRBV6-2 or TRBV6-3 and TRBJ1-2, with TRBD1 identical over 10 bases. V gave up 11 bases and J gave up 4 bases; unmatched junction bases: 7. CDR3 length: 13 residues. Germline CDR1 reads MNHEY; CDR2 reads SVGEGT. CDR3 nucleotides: TGTGCCGCTTCCCGGGACAGGGGCTATGGCTACACCTTC. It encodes CAASRDRGYGYTF.